This T cell receptor beta chain is drawn from a study of cytomegalovirus exposure and HLA in healthy donors. Both 60 Vbeta primers and 13 Jbeta primers went into the PCR. Method: immunoSEQ multiplex PCR; TCRdb's copy keeps in-frame clones and lacks some. This sample yields around 170,000 clones, of which 81% are seen a single time; 3% to 4% belongs to the top ten. This clone came up a few times. The junction does not match germline at one end; this may be a read error. Per the germline V gene, CDR1 is SNHLY and CDR2 is FYNNEI. The CDR3 covers 12 residues. The chain couples TRBV2 to TRBJ1-1; D not resolved. The source is a man over 45 in good health and CMV-seronegative. Material for sequencing was PBMCs. Written as DNA, the CDR3 is TGTGCCATTGCGACGAGCCAGGTTGAATCTTTCTTT. It translates to CAIATSQVESFF.